These T cell receptor beta chains were read from a single sample in a study of blood T cell repertoires in COVID-19. The table came from immunoSEQ multiplex PCR; TCRdb's copy has only in-frame clones and leaves some out. The sample consists of roughly 250,000 clones, 84% of them appearing once. The specimen sequenced was peripheral blood. Receptors originate from a man over 45 with acute or convalescent COVID-19. Each CDR3 is given with its conserved first and last residue. A D gene is named only where the DNA matches it firmly. The size of a clone is reported for some rows only, either as once, few or many, or as a class for expanded clones.

>14|NA|NA|TRBV27|TRBJ1-2
TGTGCCAGCAGTTTTGGGTCCCTCGGGTATGGCTACACCTTC
CASSFGSLGYGYTF
>15|NA|NA|TRBV7-9|TRBJ2-7
TGTGCCAGCAGCTTTCTCTTAGTGGGCCCCTACGAGCAGTACTTC
CASSFLLVGPYEQYF
>13|NA|NA|TRBV30|TRBJ1-5
TGTGCCTGGGGAGGCAGTGGCTTTGGGCCCCAGCATTTT
CAWGGSGFGPQHF
>14|NA|NA|TRBV6-5|TRBJ2-3
TGTGCCAGCGGGGGGAGTGGGGGCACAGATACGCAGTATTTT
CASGGSGGTDTQYF
>15|NA|NA|TRBV4-1|TRBJ1-1
TGCGCCAGCAGCCAAGACCGGGGGTGGAACACTGAAGCTTTCTTT
CASSQDRGWNTEAFF
>13|NA|once|TRBV12-5|TRBJ2-7
TGTGCTAGTGGTTTGGGCAGATATTACGAGCAGTACTTC
CASGLGRYYEQYF
>17|TRBD2|NA|TRBV10-3|TRBJ2-2
TGTGCCATCAGCGGGGCTAGCGGTCTCGCGAACACCGGGGAGCTGTTTTTT
CAISGASGLANTGELFF
>14|NA|NA|TRBV28|TRBJ2-1
TGTGCCAGTGTGACCCCCGGAGTTTTGGATGAGCAGTTCTTC
CASVTPGVLDEQFF
>13|NA|NA|TRBV6-5|TRBJ1-2
TGTGCCAGCAGTTACTTGGCCGAGGATGGCTACACCTTC
CASSYLAEDGYTF
>13|NA|NA|TRBV27|TRBJ2-3
TGTGCCAGCAGACGAACGGGCACAGATACGCAGTATTTT
CASRRTGTDTQYF